This is a list of T cell receptor beta chains from one sample in a study of Ad26.COV2.S vaccination and SARS-CoV-2 variants. Clones were sequenced by immunoSEQ multiplex PCR, and TCRdb holds only the in-frame ones, with some missing. The sample consists of over 85,000 clones, less than 85% of them appearing once. The sequencing here drew on peripheral blood, taken after recovery from COVID-19. The receptors originated from a human donor who had recovered from COVID-19. Both conserved end residues are trimmed from each CDR3. Each record gives: clone size, J gene, V gene, CDR3 protein. A row's size may be missing; if present it is once, few, many or a size class.

size: few
J: TRBJ1-1
V: TRBV2
CDR3: ASRQGNTEAF

size: -
J: TRBJ2-3
V: TRBV7-3
CDR3: ASSFLAGVVDTQY

size: -
J: TRBJ2-5
V: TRBV9
CDR3: ASSGRGGQTQY

size: -
J: TRBJ2-7
V: TRBV4-2
CDR3: ASSQDLRLAGSREEQY

size: -
J: TRBJ2-7
V: TRBV5-3
CDR3: ARTVREGGYRREQY

size: -
J: TRBJ2-7
V: TRBV29-1
CDR3: SVEASYEQY

size: -
J: TRBJ1-2
V: TRBV6-2/TRBV6-3
CDR3: ASSFLPQEIYGYT

size: -
J: TRBJ1-2
V: TRBV6-5
CDR3: ASRGGSIYGYT

size: -
J: TRBJ1-1
V: TRBV19
CDR3: ASSPDRGTEAF

size: -
J: TRBJ1-4
V: TRBV7-6
CDR3: ASSLVPGGMEKLF

size: -
J: TRBJ2-7
V: TRBV19
CDR3: ASSGRDRGTWEQY

size: once
J: TRBJ1-3
V: TRBV3-1/TRBV3-2
CDR3: ASSPTGGTGNTIY

size: -
J: TRBJ2-7
V: TRBV6-4
CDR3: ASSAPPLQEFYEQY

size: -
J: TRBJ1-6
V: TRBV6-1
CDR3: ASSEQSPGNSPLH

size: -
J: TRBJ2-7
V: TRBV15
CDR3: ATSRDLAGGRSYEQY

size: -
J: TRBJ2-7
V: TRBV15
CDR3: ATSSAESPPHEQY

size: -
J: TRBJ1-1
V: TRBV23-1
CDR3: ASSLGQDFTEAF

size: once
J: TRBJ2-7
V: TRBV19
CDR3: ASSIRVSRTRNEQY

size: -
J: TRBJ2-7
V: TRBV7-9
CDR3: ASSSFSGTVSYEQY

size: -
J: TRBJ2-2
V: TRBV6-5
CDR3: ASSAGGDGELF

size: -
J: TRBJ2-1
V: TRBV6-7
CDR3: ASRSREAGGKEQF

size: few
J: TRBJ2-7
V: TRBV7-8
CDR3: ASSLAIGRTAYEQY

size: -
J: TRBJ1-1
V: TRBV6-2/TRBV6-3
CDR3: ASSYSMDRDGVNTEAF

size: -
J: TRBJ2-1
V: TRBV5-1
CDR3: ARTSPLAGGSCEQF

size: -
J: TRBJ2-7
V: TRBV6-5
CDR3: ASSSGPVGVSYEQY

size: -
J: TRBJ1-1
V: TRBV3-1/TRBV3-2
CDR3: ASSQATGVTEAF

size: once
J: TRBJ2-7
V: TRBV7-2
CDR3: ASSPPPGREGFSEQY

size: -
J: TRBJ2-1
V: TRBV24-1
CDR3: ATSATGTYLYNEQF

size: -
J: TRBJ1-2
V: TRBV5-6
CDR3: ASSLAGASGYT

size: -
J: TRBJ2-7
V: TRBV6-4
CDR3: ASSDPSDGYSYEQY

size: -
J: TRBJ2-1
V: TRBV27
CDR3: ASRTSGIPEQF

size: few
J: TRBJ1-5
V: TRBV28
CDR3: ATHRGSQPQH

size: -
J: TRBJ2-1
V: TRBV6-5
CDR3: ASSYPTSGGGNEQF

size: few
J: TRBJ2-1
V: TRBV11-1
CDR3: ASSQALGGEQF

size: -
J: TRBJ2-3
V: TRBV9
CDR3: ASSPRTSGSSDTQY

size: -
J: TRBJ2-5
V: TRBV7-2
CDR3: ASSLGLQYQETQY

size: -
J: TRBJ1-5
V: TRBV5-1
CDR3: ASSLTPVVSQPQH

size: -
J: TRBJ2-7
V: TRBV5-4
CDR3: ASRKAGQPYEQY

size: -
J: TRBJ2-4
V: TRBV28
CDR3: ASSFGGVDIQY

size: -
J: TRBJ2-7
V: TRBV11-3
CDR3: ASSFGQDSSYEQY

size: -
J: TRBJ1-2
V: TRBV7-9
CDR3: ASNPQTGNYGYT

size: -
J: TRBJ1-4
V: TRBV5-1
CDR3: ASQVAANEKLF

size: -
J: TRBJ2-7
V: TRBV4-3
CDR3: ASSQGTGTYEQY

size: -
J: TRBJ1-1
V: TRBV7-8
CDR3: ASSLNRGNTEAF

size: -
J: TRBJ2-3
V: TRBV28
CDR3: ASSPRPSGSSTDTQY

size: -
J: TRBJ2-1
V: TRBV25-1
CDR3: ASSVYNEQF

size: -
J: TRBJ2-1
V: TRBV4-3
CDR3: ASSQSTGTSINEQF

size: few
J: TRBJ2-7
V: TRBV29-1
CDR3: SAEGASGKTYEQY

size: -
J: TRBJ2-3
V: TRBV5-1
CDR3: ASSLGLRPTMGTDTQY

size: -
J: TRBJ1-2
V: TRBV18
CDR3: ASSPPEGQGRGYT

size: -
J: TRBJ2-3
V: TRBV7-2
CDR3: VSSPGVDTQY

size: -
J: TRBJ1-2
V: TRBV4-3
CDR3: ASSQAGPLRGYT

size: -
J: TRBJ2-7
V: TRBV7-9
CDR3: ASSLPGPRAEQY

size: -
J: TRBJ2-7
V: TRBV7-2
CDR3: ATRLTLTYEQY